Listed here are 21 T cell receptor beta chains from one sample, sequenced in a study of lymphopenia after photon versus proton radiotherapy. Profiled with immunoSEQ multiplex PCR; TCRdb holds only in-frame clones, not every one. The sample lists fewer than 25,000 clones; around 84% were seen once. The starting material was peripheral blood, obtained from a patient treated with photon-based radiotherapy. The source is a man aged 35 to 55 with gastric cancer.

This clone showed up just once. The rearrangement joins TRBV9 to TRBJ2-3; a possible D gene is TRBD2 (7 bases). With 0 bases removed from V and 1 base from J, the gap between germline ends came to 15 bases. Germline V lookup: CDR1 SGDLS, CDR2 YYNGEE. The CDR3 extends over 17 amino acids. The CDR3, as DNA: TGTGCCAGCAGCGTAGCTGGGGGGGCGGTGGGCACAGATACGCAGTATTTT. This sequence encodes CASSVAGGAVGTDTQYF.

The chain carries TRBV7-2 and TRBJ1-5, with TRBD1 matching 7 bases. This CDR3 is 14 amino acids long. Germline V CDR1 and CDR2: SGHTA, FQGNSA. J lost 5 bases, V lost 4 bases, and 5 bases had no gene match. CDR3 coding DNA: TGTGCCAGCAGCTCCCGACAGGGCGATCAGCCCCAGCATTTT. It translates to CASSSRQGDQPQHF.

The sample holds one count of this clone. The chain is built from TRBV7-2 and TRBJ2-2, with 12 nucleotides matching TRBD2. J gave up 4 bases and V 6 bases, and 6 bases lay outside the gene matches. Germline CDR1 is SGHTA and CDR2 is FQGNSA. CDR3 size: 16 residues. DNA of the CDR3: TGTGCCAGCAGACCTAGCGGGGGGGCGGGCACCGGGGAGCTGTTTTTT. Its protein product is CASRPSGGAGTGELFF. Based on the CDR3 plus reference TRBV7-2 and TRBJ2-2, the full variable domain is GAGVSQSPSNKVTEKGKDVELRCDPISGHTALYWYRQSLGQGLEFLIYFQGNSAPDKSGLPSDRFSAERTGGSVSTLTIQRTQQEDSAVYLCASRPSGGAGTGELFFGEGSRLTVL.

V is TRBV27 and J is TRBJ2-7; 8 bases align to TRBD1. This CDR3 region has 14 residues. The V gene end was trimmed by 5 bases and the J gene end by 3 bases; junction bases not matched to a gene: 6. Germline loops: CDR1 MNHEY, CDR2 SMNVEV (reference sequence). CDR3 nucleotide sequence: TGTGCCAGCAGTCCCGGGACAGGACTCTACGAGCAGTACTTC. Protein product: CASSPGTGLYEQYF.

V gene TRBV30 combines with J gene TRBJ2-7; weak D call: TRBD1 (6 bases). There are 13 residues in the CDR3. Trimming removed 0 bases at V and 2 bases at J, with 8 bases between. CDR1 and CDR2 from the germline V gene are GTSNPN and SVGIG (reference sequence). CDR3 region: CAWSVAGAYEQYF. The DNA of the CDR3 is TGTGCCTGGAGTGTAGCAGGGGCCTACGAGCAGTACTTC.

The V and J genes are TRBV6-5 and TRBJ1-5, with D maybe TRBD1 (6 bases). Deletions cut 6 bases from V and 7 bases from J, with 19 bases between. The CDR3 loop spans 15 amino acids. The germline CDR1 and CDR2 sequences are MNHEY and SVGAGI. The CDR3 nucleotides read TGTGCCAGCAGCTTCTCACAGGGAGGTAGGCAGCCCCAGCATTTT. Translated: CASSFSQGGRQPQHF.

The chain recombines TRBV11-1 with TRBJ2-7, with a tentative D call TRBD2 (5 bases). This CDR3 has 15 residues. Per the germline V gene, CDR1 is SGHAT and CDR2 is FQDESV (reference sequence). V was cut by 5 bases and J by 2 bases, with 16 bases left in between. The CDR3 bases are TGTGCCAGCAGCCTACCTGAGAGGGCTACCTACGAGCAGTACTTC. This encodes CASSLPERATYEQYF.

The chain recombines TRBV28 with TRBJ1-5, with D unclear. V was trimmed by 3 bases and J by 2 bases, leaving 11 bases between them. The CDR3 has 15 amino acids. From germline, CDR1 is MDHEN and CDR2 SYDVKM. The CDR3, as DNA: TGTGCCAGCAGTTTGTCCAGTGAGGGCAATCAGCCCCAGCATTTT. Protein sequence: CASSLSSEGNQPQHF.

V usage is TRBV5-6 and J usage is TRBJ2-1; TRBD2 matches at 8 bases. In germline, CDR1 is SGHDT, CDR2 YYEEEE. V lost 0 bases to trimming and J lost 3 bases; unmatched junction nucleotides: 5. The CDR3 runs to 16 residues. The CDR3 sequence: CASSLDSGEIYNEQFF. The CDR3 coding sequence is TGTGCCAGCAGCTTGGATAGCGGGGAGATCTACAATGAGCAGTTCTTC. Supplemented by reference TRBV5-6 and TRBJ2-1, the full variable domain reads DAGVTQSPTHLIKTRGQQVTLRCSPKSGHDTVSWYQQALGQGPQFIFQYYEEEERQRGNFPDRFSGHQFPNYSSELNVNALLLGDSALYLCASSLDSGEIYNEQFFGPGTRLTVL.

The chain combines TRBV19 with TRBJ1-1; tentative D call: TRBD1 (6 bases). With 8 bases removed from V and 4 bases from J, the gap between germline ends came to 11 bases. Germline V gene data show CDR1 as LNHDA and CDR2 as SQIVND (reference sequence). The length of the CDR3 is 12 residues. The CDR3 spells CASQQGLTEAFF. CDR3 nucleotide sequence: TGTGCCAGTCAACAGGGTCTCACTGAAGCTTTCTTT.

The CDR3 coding sequence is TGTGCCAGCAGCTTGGCTAGCGGGGGGGCTGAGCAGTTCTTC. Translation: CASSLASGGAEQFF. The J gene is TRBJ2-1, the V gene TRBV11-2; 12 nucleotides line up with TRBD2. After removal of 3 bases from V and 9 bases from J, the junction contained 3 bases not matched to a gene. The CDR3 covers 14 residues. CDR1 and CDR2 from the germline V gene are SGHAT and FQNNGV.

The chain couples TRBV9 to TRBJ2-1, with D maybe TRBD2 (6 bases). There are 14 residues in the CDR3. Trimming pared 3 bases from V and 6 bases from J, leaving 13 bases between. The V gene's germline CDR1 is SGDLS and CDR2 YYNGEE. The CDR3 DNA follows: TGTGCCAGCAGCGCCGGACCCGGGAGCAATGAGCAGTTCTTC. Amino acids: CASSAGPGSNEQFF.

CDR3 residues: CASRHLAGGYTDTQYF. The CDR3 region has the DNA TGTGCCAGCAGACACCTAGCGGGGGGTTACACAGATACGCAGTATTTT. The J gene is TRBJ2-3, the V gene TRBV6-6; TRBD2 aligns across 11 bases. With 6 bases clipped from V and 2 bases from J, the junction kept 7 bases outside the gene matches. The CDR3 covers 16 residues. The germline gives CDR1 MNHNY, CDR2 SVGAGI (reference sequence).

The chain couples TRBV18 to TRBJ1-1; D unresolved. V gave up 2 bases and J gave up 1 base, with 5 bases separating them. This CDR3 is built from 13 residues. CDR1 and CDR2 (germline): KGHSH, LQKENI. The CDR3 region is CASSPVRNTEAFF. The CDR3, as DNA: TGTGCCAGCTCACCAGTACGGAACACTGAAGCTTTCTTT.

CDR3 bases: TGCAGCGCCGGGACATCCTACGAGCAGTACTTC. Translated: CSAGTSYEQYF. The J gene is TRBJ2-7, the V gene TRBV29-1; D may be TRBD1 (6 bases). Between the trimmed V and J ends, which lost 7 bases and 1 base, there was a span of 8 bases. Germline V gene lookup returns CDR1 SQVTM and CDR2 ANQGSEA. This CDR3 has 11 residues.

V gene TRBV2 combines with J gene TRBJ1-6; 8 nucleotides line up with TRBD1. V shed 2 bases, J shed 8 bases, and the junction held 2 bases outside the gene matches. This CDR3 is 14 amino acids long. Germline CDR1 SNHLY, CDR2 FYNNEI. The CDR3 region is CASSEQGADSPLHF. DNA of the CDR3: TGTGCCAGCAGTGAACAGGGGGCAGATTCACCCCTCCACTTT.

The rearrangement links TRBV7-9 to TRBJ1-1, with 10 positions matching TRBD1. CDR1 SEHNR and CDR2 FQNEAQ come from the germline V gene (reference sequence). Unmatched junction bases numbered 9, after V lost 5 bases and J lost 3 bases. This CDR3 has 16 amino acids. CDR3 coding DNA: TGTGCCAGCAGCCAGGGACAGGGGAACGGGTACACTGAAGCTTTCTTT. Translating it yields CASSQGQGNGYTEAFF.

The CDR3 nucleotides read TGCGCCAGCAGCCAAGCCATCGGGGGCTACGAGCAGTACTTC. Its protein is CASSQAIGGYEQYF. The genes are TRBV4-3 and TRBJ2-7, with TRBD2 as a possible D gene (6 bases). V lost 1 base to trimming and J lost 3 bases, with 10 bases between them. The CDR3 consists of 14 residues. Germline CDR1 reads LGHNA; CDR2 reads YSLEER.

The rearrangement links TRBV7-3 to TRBJ2-1; 9 bases fit TRBD2. V lost 9 bases and J lost 5; bases outside the gene matches: 5. The CDR3 spans 13 residues. Germline loops: CDR1 SGHTA, CDR2 FQGTGA. The chain's CDR3 is CASGSGGHNEQFF. The CDR3 bases are TGTGCCAGTGGTAGCGGGGGCCACAATGAGCAGTTCTTC.

This clone showed up just once. The J gene is TRBJ1-1, the V gene TRBV9, with D possibly matching TRBD1 (5 bases). V lost 4 bases and J 3 bases, leaving 19 bases between the germline ends. The CDR3 contains 16 residues. Per germline, CDR1 SGDLS and CDR2 YYNGEE. The CDR3 DNA reads as TGTGCCAGCAGCTCCCTGTGGGCTTCGGGGGACACTGAAGCTTTCTTT. This encodes CASSSLWASGDTEAFF.

This rearrangement joins TRBV2 to TRBJ2-1; D might be TRBD2 (5 bases). CDR1 is SNHLY and CDR2 is FYNNEI in the germline V gene. The CDR3 has 14 residues. Deletions cut 6 bases from V and 10 bases from J, with 19 bases between. DNA for the CDR3: TGTGCCAGCAGGCTTTGGACCTTTCGCGGGGAGCAGTTCTTC. Residues: CASRLWTFRGEQFF. The entire variable domain, with the rest obtained from reference TRBV2 and TRBJ2-1, is as follows: EPEVTQTPSHQVTQMGQEVILRCVPISNHLYFYWYRQILGQKVEFLVSFYNNEISEKSEIFDDQFSVERPDGSNFTLKIRSTKLEDSAMYFCASRLWTFRGEQFFGPGTRLTVL.